One sample yielded the 29 T cell receptor beta chains listed below, sequenced in a study of identical twins. TCRdb re-derived calls from the 5' RACE reads in MiXCR, one entry per CDR3 protein. The table shows roughly 540,000 distinct CDR3 sequences, with 22% occurring only once. The sample also formed part of further work on T cells expressing NK-cell markers.

The sample taken for sequencing was CD4+ T cells sorted from blood. All receptors derive from a woman aged 18-35 years in good health.

This clonotype came up a few times. The chain uses TRBV29-1 and TRBJ2-3; 7 bases match TRBD1. V lost 3 bases to trimming and J lost 7 bases; unmatched junction nucleotides: 4. The CDR3 totals 12 residues. Germline V gene lookup returns CDR1 SQVTM and CDR2 ANQGSEA. DNA for the CDR3: TGCAGCGTTGACCCACAGGGGCATACGCAGTATTTT. Translated, it gives CSVDPQGHTQYF.

In its sample, this clonotype was seen a few times. This chain connects TRBV7-9 to TRBJ1-6; the match to TRBD1 covers 11 bases. Germline-derived CDR1 and CDR2 are SEHNR and FQNEAQ (reference sequence). Trimming removed 1 base from V and 7 bases from J; junction bases left unmatched: 0. The CDR3 consists of 15 residues. The CDR3 spells CASSLGDRGNSPLHF. Here the CDR3 DNA reads TGTGCCAGCAGCTTAGGGGACAGGGGGAATTCACCCCTCCACTTT. Together with reference TRBV7-9 and TRBJ1-6, the CDR3 gives the full variable domain: DTGVSQNPRHKITKRGQNVTFRCDPISEHNRLYWYRQTLGQGPEFLTYFQNEAQLEKSRLLSDRFSAERPKGSFSTLEIQRTEQGDSAMYLCASSLGDRGNSPLHFGNGTRLTVT.

This clonotype was counted only a few times. This rearrangement joins TRBV2 to TRBJ2-1; TRBD2 matches at 9 bases. The CDR3 totals 15 residues. V lost 4 bases to trimming and J lost 7 bases; unmatched junction nucleotides: 8. Germline lookup yields CDR1 SNHLY and CDR2 FYNNEI. This CDR3 reads CASSAEAGGINEQFF. CDR3 sequence (DNA): TGTGCCAGCAGTGCGGAGGCGGGAGGGATAAATGAGCAGTTCTTC.

The CDR3 reads CASSSTSGGQYNEQFF. The CDR3 region has the DNA TGTGCCAGCAGTTCCACCAGCGGGGGGCAATACAATGAGCAGTTCTTC. The chain joins TRBV6-5 to TRBJ2-1, with TRBD2 matching 9 bases. Germline V CDR1 and CDR2: MNHEY, SVGAGI. With V trimmed by 4 bases and J by 4 bases, 8 bases remained unmatched. The CDR3 extends over 16 amino acids.

This clonotype was counted between two and nine times. J is TRBJ2-7 and V is TRBV18; a weak D match, TRBD1 (5 bases). The germline V gene has CDR1 KGHSH and CDR2 LQKENI. V dropped 3 bases and J dropped 4 bases, with 10 bases sitting between them. The CDR3 extends over 13 amino acids. The CDR3 sequence: CASSPQGVYEQYF. As DNA, the CDR3 is TGTGCCAGCTCACCGCAGGGTGTTTACGAGCAGTACTTC. Full variable domain (remainder filled in from reference TRBV18 and TRBJ2-7): NAGVMQNPRHLVRRRGQEARLRCSPMKGHSHVYWYRQLPEEGLKFMVYLQKENIIDESGMPKERFSAEFPKEGPSILRIQQVVRGDSAAYFCASSPQGVYEQYFGPGTRLTVT.

This clonotype was detected a few times. This chain uses TRBV6-5 with TRBJ2-1; possibly TRBD2 for D (5 bases). The CDR3 length is 15 residues. Germline V gene data show CDR1 as MNHEY and CDR2 as SVGAGI. V was clipped by 0 bases and J by 10 bases, with 16 bases between them. The DNA of the CDR3 is TGTGCCAGCAGTTACTCGAGGGAGCCCCTAGGGGAGCAGTTCTTC. It specifies CASSYSREPLGEQFF.

This clonotype was counted between two and nine times. The junction shows a germline mismatch at one end, possibly a read error. The chain recombines TRBV3-1 with TRBJ1-2; D gene ambiguous. Per germline, CDR1 LGHDT and CDR2 YNNKEL (reference sequence). This CDR3 is 13 amino acids long. CDR3 loop: CASSQDRKDLRIF. The CDR3 nucleotides are TGTGCCAGCAGCCAAGATCGTAAGGATCTTCGGATCTTC. The full variable domain, its missing parts supplied by reference TRBV3-1 and TRBJ1-2, is DTAVSQTPKYLVTQMGNDKSIKCEQNLGHDTMYWYKQDSKKFLKIMFSYNNKELIINETVPNRFSPKSPDKAHLNLHINSLELGDSAVYFCASSQDRKDLRIFGSGTRLTVV.

This clonotype was counted a few times. The rearrangement joins TRBV2 to TRBJ2-7; D is unresolved. CDR3 size: 12 residues. V lost 7 bases, J lost 6 bases, and 13 bases lay in between. In germline, CDR1 is SNHLY, CDR2 FYNNEI. The CDR3 spells CASKLRNFEQYF. CDR3 nucleotide sequence: TGTGCCAGCAAACTAAGGAACTTCGAGCAGTACTTC. The complete variable domain, with remaining parts taken from reference TRBV2 and TRBJ2-7, reads EPEVTQTPSHQVTQMGQEVILRCVPISNHLYFYWYRQILGQKVEFLVSFYNNEISEKSEIFDDQFSVERPDGSNFTLKIRSTKLEDSAMYFCASKLRNFEQYFGPGTRLTVT.

V is TRBV12-3 or TRBV12-4 and J is TRBJ2-1; tentative D call: TRBD2 (5 bases). This CDR3 region has 12 residues. Between the trimmed V and J ends, which lost 2 bases and 9 bases, there was a span of 8 bases. CDR3 DNA sequence: TGTGCCAGCAGTTTAATGGGAGCTGAGCAGTTCTTC. This sequence encodes CASSLMGAEQFF.

This clonotype was seen a handful of times. The chain recombines TRBV6-5 with TRBJ2-1; D is possibly TRBD2 (6 bases). Germline values: CDR1 MNHEY, CDR2 SVGAGI. The CDR3 is 14 residues long. The V end was cut by 2 bases, the J end by 5 bases, with 10 bases between. The DNA for the CDR3 is TGTGCCAGCAGTTACATCGGGACTCACAATGAGCAGTTCTTC. Encoded protein: CASSYIGTHNEQFF.

This chain connects TRBV6-6 to TRBJ2-1; D ambiguous. Germline V CDR1 and CDR2: MNHNY, SVGAGI (reference sequence). V was pared by 6 bases and J by 5 bases, with 5 bases between. The CDR3 is 11 residues long. The CDR3 spells CASRGNNEQFF. CDR3 bases: TGTGCCAGCAGAGGGAACAATGAGCAGTTCTTC.

V is TRBV6-2 or TRBV6-3 and J is TRBJ1-1; 7 bases line up with TRBD1. This CDR3 comprises 13 residues. Germline CDR1 and CDR2: MNHEY and SVGEGT. After removal of 6 bases from V and 8 bases from J, the junction contained 9 bases not matched to a gene. The CDR3 protein is CASSRRGQAEAFF. The DNA of the CDR3 is TGTGCCAGCAGCCGACGAGGACAGGCCGAAGCTTTCTTT.

This chain connects TRBV20-1 to TRBJ2-1, with TRBD2 matching over 8 bases. V lost 6 bases and J lost 4; bases outside the gene matches: 14. Germline assignment: CDR1 DFQATT and CDR2 SNEGSKA (reference sequence). The CDR3 has 16 amino acids. In DNA, the CDR3 is TGCAGTGCCCGCGGAGCGGGGGCCTCCATTTACAATGAGCAGTTCTTC. It is translated as CSARGAGASIYNEQFF.

This chain joins TRBV25-1 and TRBJ1-2; 11 bases line up with TRBD1. V gave up 8 bases and J gave up 8 bases; unmatched junction bases: 7. CDR3 length: 13 residues. Germline V gives CDR1 MGHDK, CDR2 SYGVNS. The CDR3 coding sequence is TGTGCCAGCGGGGGACAGGGGGTCTCCGGCTACACCTTC. Translated: CASGGQGVSGYTF.

This clonotype was counted between two and nine times. The chain uses TRBV5-6 and TRBJ2-3, with TRBD1 matching 11 bases. The trim removed 4 bases at V and 4 bases at J, leaving 5 bases unmatched. Germline-derived CDR1 and CDR2 are SGHDT and YYEEEE. This CDR3 is built from 15 residues. The CDR3 sequence: CASSPGQGAADTQYF. In DNA form, the CDR3 reads TGTGCCAGCAGCCCTGGACAGGGGGCCGCAGATACGCAGTATTTT.

This clonotype has only one observation. The chain couples TRBV7-2 to TRBJ2-2, with TRBD2 identical over 9 bases. CDR1 and CDR2 from the germline V gene are SGHTA and FQGNSA. The CDR3 spans 17 residues. The trim removed 4 bases at V and 5 bases at J, leaving 11 bases unmatched. As DNA, the CDR3 is TGTGCCAGCAGCTCGAGAGTAGCGGGAGTAAGGACCGGGGAGCTGTTTTTT. The encoded protein is CASSSRVAGVRTGELFF.

This chain connects TRBV20-1 to TRBJ1-2; D gene uncertain. The V end was cut by 4 bases, the J end by 5 bases, with 11 bases between. Germline V CDR1 and CDR2: DFQATT, SNEGSKA (reference sequence). CDR3 length: 12 amino acids. The CDR3 protein is CSATAGFYGYTF. The CDR3 DNA is TGCAGTGCTACCGCCGGGTTTTATGGCTACACCTTC.

This clonotype was seen many times. The V gene is TRBV12-3 or TRBV12-4, the J gene TRBJ2-7, with D perhaps being TRBD1 or TRBD2 (5 bases each). The CDR3 length is 13 residues. The germline V and J ends were trimmed by 7 bases and 0 bases, with 10 bases remaining between them. Here the CDR3 reads CASTGGSSYEQYF. The CDR3 nucleotides read TGTGCCAGCACTGGGGGTAGCTCCTACGAGCAGTACTTC.

This sequence joins TRBV5-8 and TRBJ1-5; TRBD1 agrees at 8 bases. The CDR3 extends over 16 amino acids. CDR1 and CDR2 (germline): SGHTS, YDEGEE. V trimming: 1 base; J trimming: 9 bases; junction bases outside the gene matches: 12. CDR3 amino acids: CASSLLSQGAQGPQHF. The CDR3 coding sequence is TGTGCCAGCAGCTTGTTAAGTCAGGGGGCACAGGGGCCCCAGCATTTT.

The genes are TRBV5-1 and TRBJ2-7; D unclear. V shed 1 base and J shed 0 bases, with 8 bases lying between them. The CDR3 spans 14 residues. CDR1 and CDR2 (germline): SGHRS, YFSETQ. Here the CDR3 DNA reads TGCGCCAGCAGCTTGCAACAGAGCTCCTACGAGCAGTACTTC. Translation: CASSLQQSSYEQYF. The full variable domain, in which reference TRBV5-1 and TRBJ2-7 provide the parts outside the CDR3, is KAGVTQTPRYLIKTRGQQVTLSCSPISGHRSVSWYQQTPGQGLQFLFEYFSETQRNKGNFPGRFSGRQFSNSRSEMNVSTLELGDSALYLCASSLQQSSYEQYFGPGTRLTVT.

The sample holds a few counts of this clonotype. V usage is TRBV7-2 and J usage is TRBJ1-1; no clear D. The V gene's germline CDR1 is SGHTA and CDR2 FQGNSA. This CDR3 region has 14 residues. The V end lost 6 bases, the J end lost 3 bases, and 14 bases lay between the germline ends. The CDR3 loop is CASRRGSVDTEAFF. The CDR3 DNA sequence: TGTGCCAGCAGACGGGGTTCGGTTGACACTGAAGCTTTCTTT.

This clonotype showed up just a few times. The DNA of the CDR3 is TGTGCCAGCAGCCCGGACAGGGAAAGGACCGAGCAGTACTTC. Translation gives CASSPDRERTEQYF. The rearrangement joins TRBV7-2 to TRBJ2-7; 8 bases are shared with TRBD1. This CDR3 is built from 14 residues. The germline V gene has CDR1 SGHTA and CDR2 FQGNSA. V lost 5 bases to trimming and J lost 6 bases; unmatched junction nucleotides: 9.

The table lists this clonotype with a few counts. The J gene is TRBJ2-4, the V gene TRBV6-5; D might be TRBD1 (6 bases). The CDR3 is 15 residues long. Per germline, CDR1 MNHEY and CDR2 SVGAGI. Trimming removed 6 bases at V and 1 base at J, with 13 bases between. The CDR3: CASRYAGAAKNIQYF. CDR3 sequence (DNA): TGTGCCAGCAGGTATGCAGGGGCCGCCAAAAACATTCAGTACTTC.

This clonotype has more than one count but fewer than ten. In DNA form, the CDR3 reads TGTGCCAGCAGCGTAGGGGGCACGGATCAGCCCCAGCATTTT. Translation: CASSVGGTDQPQHF. The rearrangement links TRBV7-2 to TRBJ1-5; TRBD1 agrees at 7 bases. The length of the CDR3 is 14 residues. Per germline, CDR1 SGHTA and CDR2 FQGNSA. V dropped 5 bases and J dropped 5; count of bases not matched to a gene: 6. The variable domain in full, completed from reference TRBV7-2 and TRBJ1-5, reads GAGVSQSPSNKVTEKGKDVELRCDPISGHTALYWYRQSLGQGLEFLIYFQGNSAPDKSGLPSDRFSAERTGGSVSTLTIQRTQQEDSAVYLCASSVGGTDQPQHFGDGTRLSIL.

This clonotype was recorded a few times. This chain joins TRBV7-2 and TRBJ2-1; D is unresolved. Per germline, CDR1 SGHTA and CDR2 FQGNSA. The CDR3 runs 10 residues. The V end was cut by 6 bases, the J end by 15 bases, with 12 bases between. The CDR3: CASSFQRPFF. CDR3 DNA: TGTGCCAGCAGTTTCCAACGGCCGTTCTTC.

This chain uses TRBV20-1 with TRBJ2-1; TRBD2 matches at 12 bases. The CDR3 consists of 14 residues. The ends lost 6 bases at V and 6 bases at J; junction bases unmatched: 6. Germline V gene lookup returns CDR1 DFQATT and CDR2 SNEGSKA (reference sequence). The CDR3 region has the DNA TGCAGTGCAAAGACTAGCGGGGGCTTCAATGAGCAGTTCTTC. Amino acids: CSAKTSGGFNEQFF.

This clonotype occurred a few times. The CDR3 loop reads CASSSRRDTTGQGTSPLHF. CDR3 sequence (DNA): TGTGCCAGCAGCTCTCGGAGGGATACGACGGGACAGGGTACTTCACCCCTCCACTTT. The chain links TRBV11-2 to TRBJ1-6; 9 nucleotides align to TRBD1. Germline loops: CDR1 SGHAT, CDR2 FQNNGV. The V gene end was trimmed by 4 bases and the J gene end by 9 bases; junction bases not matched to a gene: 19. This CDR3 region has 19 residues.

This clonotype has a handful of counts. Mismatch with germline at one junction end may stem from a read error. V is TRBV18 and J is TRBJ2-7, with TRBD1 identical over 8 bases. The CDR3 has 15 amino acids. Germline-derived CDR1 and CDR2 are KGHSH and LQKENI. Here the CDR3 DNA reads TGTGCCAACTCACCGACAGGGGAACTCTCCTACGAGCAGTACTTC. The encoded protein is CANSPTGELSYEQYF.

This clonotype was observed many times. The rearrangement joins TRBV12-3 or TRBV12-4 to TRBJ2-7; D gene unclear. The CDR3 is 13 amino acids. The V gene lost 1 base and the J gene lost 3 bases, with 7 bases spanning the gap. CDR3 in amino acids: CASSLGADYEQYF. Here the CDR3 DNA reads TGTGCCAGCAGTTTAGGAGCAGACTACGAGCAGTACTTC.